What follows describes a single T cell receptor (beta chain). Some clones are missing from TCRdb's copy, which holds only in-frame ones; the method was immunoSEQ multiplex PCR. Here the sample spans 300,000 or so clones, 87% being singletons. These data come from a study of blood T cell repertoires in COVID-19. Germline V lookup: CDR1 LGHNA, CDR2 YNFKEQ. The CDR3 has 18 amino acids. J lost 13 bases, V lost 0 bases, and 18 bases had no gene match. Sequencing input: PBMCs or T cells enriched from blood (not recorded which). The clonotype originates from a young woman who had recovered from COVID-19. The chain links TRBV4-2 to TRBJ1-6, with TRBD1 matching over 7 bases. The CDR3 reads CASSQEEGTAIPPKPLHF. DNA for the CDR3: TGTGCCAGCAGCCAAGAAGAGGGGACAGCAATCCCCCCGAAGCCCCTCCACTTT.